A selection of T cell receptor beta chains follows, all from one sample in a study of CD8 T cells in Susac syndrome. TCRdb processed the immunoSEQ multiplex PCR reads anew with MiXCR; each CDR3 protein has one entry. This sample carries around 280,000 distinct CDR3 sequences, about 90% of them seen once, and the ten largest clones take roughly 0.059%. Input material: CD4+ T cells from PBMCs. The receptors shown here come from a human donor with multiple sclerosis. The CDR3 runs from the conserved cysteine through the conserved F or W. Fields, in order: V gene, D gene, clone size, J gene, CDR3 DNA, CDR3 protein. The D gene is left open where the match is weak. Expanded clones are given a class, and other clones once, few, many or no size at all.

TRBV6-5	-	-	TRBJ2-1	TGTGCCAGCAGTTACACCCGCGGGGTCTACAATGAGCAGTTCTTC	CASSYTRGVYNEQFF
TRBV20-1	-	-	TRBJ1-2	TGCAGTGCTATCCTTAGCGGGACGGCTGACTATGGCTACACCTTC	CSAILSGTADYGYTF
TRBV5-1	-	-	TRBJ2-1	TGCGCCAGCAGCCCCGTTGGACGTGACAAGGAGTTCTTC	CASSPVGRDKEFF
TRBV7-3	TRBD1	-	TRBJ1-1	TGTGCCAGCAGCTCACTCGGACAGGGGATCACTGAAGCTTTCTTT	CASSSLGQGITEAFF
TRBV5-4	TRBD2	-	TRBJ2-1	TGTGCCAGCAGCTTGGCGTTTCTAGCGGGGGACAGCAATGAGCAGTTCTTC	CASSLAFLAGDSNEQFF
TRBV5-4	-	-	TRBJ2-2	TGTGCCAGCAGCTTACGGGCGCAGGGGAACACCGGGGAGCTGTTTTTT	CASSLRAQGNTGELFF
TRBV29-1	-	-	TRBJ2-4	TGCAGCGCCGCCCGCCCTGGGAACATTCAGTACTTC	CSAARPGNIQYF
TRBV19	-	-	TRBJ1-5	TGTGCCAGTTCAACACAGGGCCGCCAGCCCCAGCATTTT	CASSTQGRQPQHF
TRBV5-1	TRBD2	-	TRBJ2-5	TGCGCCAGCAGCCCTGGGGACTTGCGGGAGGCAGAGACCCAGTACTTC	CASSPGDLREAETQYF
TRBV15	TRBD2	-	TRBJ2-7	TGTGCCACCAGCAGAGATAAAAACATAGCGGGAGACGAGCAGTACTTC	CATSRDKNIAGDEQYF
TRBV20-1	-	-	TRBJ1-3	TGCAGTGCCCTGGGGAGGGGTGTCGGCACCATATATTTT	CSALGRGVGTIYF
TRBV10-3	-	few	TRBJ1-2	TGTGCCAGCAGTCTTCGGGACGGCTATGGCTACACCTTC	CASSLRDGYGYTF
TRBV20-1	TRBD2	-	TRBJ2-1	TGCAGTGCCACCGGGACTAGCGGCGACAATGAGCAGTTCTTC	CSATGTSGDNEQFF
TRBV11-2	TRBD2	-	TRBJ2-3	TGTGCCAGCAGCTTAGCTGGGCTAGCGGGGAGCACAGATACGCAGTATTTT	CASSLAGLAGSTDTQYF
TRBV5-1	TRBD2	once	TRBJ2-1	TGCGCCAGCAGCCTGACTAGCGTAAGTTACAATGAGCAGTTCTTC	CASSLTSVSYNEQFF
TRBV25-1	-	once	TRBJ2-1	TGTGCCAGCAGTCCAGACCAACAACCCTACAATGAGCAGTTCTTC	CASSPDQQPYNEQFF
TRBV3-1	-	-	TRBJ2-3	TGTGCCAGCAGCCAAGAGGCACTTACCCCCACAGATACGCAGTATTTT	CASSQEALTPTDTQYF
TRBV30	TRBD2	-	TRBJ2-1	TGTGCCTGGAGAATCGGACTAGCGGGAGTTAATGAGCAGTTCTTC	CAWRIGLAGVNEQFF
TRBV5-4	TRBD2	-	TRBJ2-7	TGTGCCAGCAGCGCCGGACTAGCGAGCTCCTACGAGCAGTACTTC	CASSAGLASSYEQYF
TRBV5-4	-	-	TRBJ2-3	TGTGCCAGCAGCCTTCGACTAGAACGGACAGATACGCAGTATTTT	CASSLRLERTDTQYF